This T cell receptor (beta chain) was identified in a study of blood T cell repertoires in COVID-19. Study-level information: Sites across the United States, Italy and Spain contributed samples from acute and convalescent COVID-19. Sample material is recorded as cDNA or gDNA derived from T cells, B-cell-depleted T cells, or PBMCs.

Authors' analysis steps: Scientists estimated how many nucleated cells there were by amplifying reference gene primers. TCRdb's table, derived via immunoSEQ multiplex PCR, lists solely in-frame clones and lacks some. That table supplies the V and J calls and clone size; D and trimming were determined from the DNA. The sample records about 94,000 clones, under 90% being singletons. This CDR3 spans 12 amino acids. V was shortened by 9 bases and J by 1 base, with 9 bases between the two germline ends. The germline V gene has CDR1 MGHDK and CDR2 SYGVNS. The sample comprised peripheral blood. The V gene is TRBV25-1, the J gene TRBJ1-1; D may be TRBD1 (5 bases). The clonotype comes from a human donor in a cohort sampled during active COVID-19. For the CDR3, the DNA is TGTGCCAGTAGGGGCGGGAACACTGAAGCTTTCTTT. Translation gives CASRGGNTEAFF.